This entry describes one TCR beta chain. There is no known antigen for this receptor. No base qualities exist here, and no much larger clone lies one base off it. This record belongs to a study of blood T cell repertoires in COVID-19 (dated by TCRdb to 2020 to 2021). Looking at the study overall: Samples covering the acute and convalescent phases of COVID-19 were provided by collaborators in the United States, Italy and Spain. The material from the prospective study consisted of cDNA or gDNA derived from T cells, B-cell-depleted T cells, or PBMCs. Subjects who had been exposed to COVID-19, were actively infected with it, or had recovered from it provided the deeply sampled blood TCRbeta repertoires that made up the dataset. The repertoires were made available in a free public database intended to serve as a resource for research on the immune response to SARS-CoV-2. Samples were obtained from the ongoing ImmuneRACE study (first 160 participants) and from 950 to 1,500 subjects provided by 6 global collaborators. Sample metadata almost always included a de-identified subject ID, COVID-19 status, age in years and sex. Where available, HLA class I and class II types were taken from metadata supplied by the sample provider and were not determined by assay-based typing. Study-wide findings and limitations: The quantity of clinical and demographic metadata differed by source and by participant and was supplied without curation.

TCRbeta CDR3 regions were amplified from genomic DNA using the immunoSEQ Assay, a bias-controlled multiplex PCR. The authors' pipeline ran thus. The number of nucleated cells in each sample was estimated from the amplification of reference gene primers within the assay. To quantify the absolute abundance of each unique TCRbeta CDR3 rearrangement, sequence reads were collapsed and filtered. For each sample, productive Simpson clonality was calculated as the square root of Simpson's diversity index across productive rearrangements. As stored in TCRdb, this immuneACCESS dataset retains in-frame rearrangements with V and J assigned. A fraction of the clones does not appear; measured against another copy, unresolved V genes explain less than half of the discrepancy, and the remainder lacks a known reason. The D gene and trimming were derived from the DNA, and the V and J assignments and clone size from that table. The sample table records fewer than 250,000 clones; 83% of these occur just once. The top ten hold 2% to 3% of the sample.

Whole blood was collected in K2EDTA tubes by collaborating institutions according to the institutions' own protocols. For TCRbeta analysis, collaborators shipped samples as frozen whole blood, isolated PBMCs, or DNA extracted from either of those sample types. From cysteine to phenylalanine, the CDR3 is 16 amino acids long. Of the read, only the CDR3 DNA is kept; its 48 bases are in frame from base 1. For this chain, trimming is 0 bases at the V end and 7 bases at the J end, and the number of junction bases without a gene match is 7. CDR1 and CDR2 are drawn from the germline V gene (reference sequence): SGHNT, YYREEE.

The clonotype originates from a woman in her 70s with active or convalescent COVID-19. This chain is built from TRBV5-4 and TRBJ2-2, with TRBD2 identical over 9 junction bases. What was sequenced was peripheral blood. The CDR3 corresponds to CASSLGGRARNGELFF. DNA sequence: TGTGCCAGCAGCTTGGGCGGGAGGGCCCGGAACGGGGAGCTGTTTTTT.